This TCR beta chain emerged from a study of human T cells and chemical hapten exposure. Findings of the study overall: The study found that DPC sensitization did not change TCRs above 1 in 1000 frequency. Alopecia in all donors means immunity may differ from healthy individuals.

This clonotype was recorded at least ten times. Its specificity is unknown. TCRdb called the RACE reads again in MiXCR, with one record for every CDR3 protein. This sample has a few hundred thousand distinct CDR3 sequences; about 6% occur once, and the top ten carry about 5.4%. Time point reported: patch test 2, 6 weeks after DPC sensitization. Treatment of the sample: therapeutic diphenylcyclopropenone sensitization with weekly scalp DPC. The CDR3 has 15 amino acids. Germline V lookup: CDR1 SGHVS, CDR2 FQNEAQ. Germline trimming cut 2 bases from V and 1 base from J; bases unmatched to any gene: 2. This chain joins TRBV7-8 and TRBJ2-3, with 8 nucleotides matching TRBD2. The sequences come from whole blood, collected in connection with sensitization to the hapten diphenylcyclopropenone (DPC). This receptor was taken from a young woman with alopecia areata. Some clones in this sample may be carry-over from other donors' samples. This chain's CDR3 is CASSLKAGGTDTQYF. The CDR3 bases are TGTGCCAGCAGCTTAAAAGCGGGGGGCACAGATACGCAGTATTTT.